This T cell receptor (beta chain) was sequenced during a study of T cell therapy after organ transplantation. Regarding the study as a whole: In nonresponders, large pretherapy expansions changed minimally after therapy.

Germline V gene sequence: CDR1 GTSNPN, CDR2 SVGIG (reference sequence). The CDR3 spans 12 residues. V was cut by 6 bases and J by 5 bases, with 11 bases left in between. Profiled with immunoSEQ multiplex PCR; TCRdb holds only in-frame clones, not every one. This table holds about 20,000 clones, 84% found once. Note on this clone: The antigen is unknown.

The time point denotes: 20-29 weeks after completion of therapy. The input for sequencing was CD8+ T cells from blood, taken after autologous CMV-specific T cell therapy. The chain uses TRBV30 and TRBJ2-1; a weak D match, TRBD2 (5 bases). The receptor comes from a human patient who had received a solid organ transplant and had CMV disease. The graft donor may have contributed some T cells. The CDR3 coding sequence is TGTGCCTGCTACGGAGGTAACAATGAGCAGTTCTTC. It encodes CACYGGNNEQFF. The whole variable domain, remainder taken from reference TRBV30 and TRBJ2-1, is SQTIHQWPATLVQPVGSPLSLECTVEGTSNPNLYWYRQAAGRGLQLLFYSVGIGQISSEVPQNLSASRPQDRQFILSSKKLLLSDSGFYLCACYGGNNEQFFGPGTRLTVL.